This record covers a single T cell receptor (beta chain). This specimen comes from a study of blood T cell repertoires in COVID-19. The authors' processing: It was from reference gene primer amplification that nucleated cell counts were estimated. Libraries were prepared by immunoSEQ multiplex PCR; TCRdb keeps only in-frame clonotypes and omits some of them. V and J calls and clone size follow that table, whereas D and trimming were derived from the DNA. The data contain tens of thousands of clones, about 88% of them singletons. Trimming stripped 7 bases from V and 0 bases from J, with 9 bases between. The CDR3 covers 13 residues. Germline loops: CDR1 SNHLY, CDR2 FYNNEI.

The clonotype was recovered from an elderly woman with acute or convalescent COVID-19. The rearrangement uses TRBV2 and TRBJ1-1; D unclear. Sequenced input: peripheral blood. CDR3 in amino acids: CASIENLNTEAFF. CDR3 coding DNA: TGTGCCAGCATCGAAAACTTGAACACTGAAGCTTTCTTT.